This section outlines one TCR beta chain sequence together with its context. This CDR3 comprises 17 residues. Per germline, CDR1 SGDLS and CDR2 YYNGEE. V lost 0 bases and J lost 4, with 18 bases in between. Some clones are missing from TCRdb's copy, which holds only in-frame ones; the method was immunoSEQ multiplex PCR. Of 20,000 to 25,000 clones detected, around nine tenths appear once; the ten largest clones hold 0.41%. As for time point: newly diagnosed, previously untreated cHL patient sample. Out of thawed PBMCs, magnetic negative selection purified CD4+ T cells. This sample is part of a study of PD-1 blockade in classical Hodgkin lymphoma.

The sequence came from a human donor with classical Hodgkin lymphoma. Source material: CD4+ T cells from blood. The chain uses TRBV9 and TRBJ2-3; possible D gene TRBD2, 5 bases. CDR3 protein: CASSVGPSSIRPDTQYF. The CDR3 region has the DNA TGTGCCAGCAGCGTAGGCCCTTCTAGCATCCGGCCAGATACGCAGTATTTT.